This record covers a single TCR beta chain. The germline V and J ends were trimmed by 3 bases and 1 base, with 17 bases remaining between them. The length of the CDR3 is 17 residues. Germline loops: CDR1 MGHDK, CDR2 SYGVNS. The data were obtained in a study of T-cell reconstitution after alpha-beta-depleted transplantation in children. Unique molecular identifiers were incorporated when the TCRbeta library was constructed. TCRdb re-analysed the PCR reads in MiXCR, keeping a single row per CDR3 protein. The sample holds around 480,000 distinct CDR3 sequences, approximately 29% seen once. The gene calls are TRBV25-1 and TRBJ2-3, with D hard to call. Sequences were derived from PBMCs from the stem cell graft donor, sampled from the stem cell graft. This TCR came from a human donor who donated a stem cell graft to a child with aplastic anemia. CDR3 amino acids: CASSDGWVSKGTDTQYF. The CDR3 nucleotides are TGTGCCAGCAGTGATGGGTGGGTTAGTAAGGGCACAGATACGCAGTATTTT. Using reference TRBV25-1 and TRBJ2-3 for the parts outside the CDR3, the full variable domain is EADIYQTPRYLVIGTGKKITLECSQTMGHDKMYWYQQDPGMELHLIHYSYGVNSTEKGDLSSESTVSRIRTEHFPLTLESARPSHTSQYLCASSDGWVSKGTDTQYFGPGTRLTVL.